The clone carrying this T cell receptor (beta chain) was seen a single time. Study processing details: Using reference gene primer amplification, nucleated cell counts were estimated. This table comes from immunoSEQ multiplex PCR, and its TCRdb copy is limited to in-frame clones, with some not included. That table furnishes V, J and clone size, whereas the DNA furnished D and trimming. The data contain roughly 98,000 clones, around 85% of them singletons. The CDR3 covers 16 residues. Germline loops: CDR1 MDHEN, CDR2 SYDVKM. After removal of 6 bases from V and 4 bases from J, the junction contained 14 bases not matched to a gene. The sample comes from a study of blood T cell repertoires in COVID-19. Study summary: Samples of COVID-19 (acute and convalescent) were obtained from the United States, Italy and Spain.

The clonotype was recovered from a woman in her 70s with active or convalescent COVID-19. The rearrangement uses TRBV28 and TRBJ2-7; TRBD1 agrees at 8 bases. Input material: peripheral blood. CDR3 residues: CASSSSSGTGGYEQYF. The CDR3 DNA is TGTGCCAGCAGCTCCTCGTCCGGGACAGGAGGATACGAGCAGTACTTC.